This is a list of T cell receptor beta chains from one sample in a study of T cells in Graves' hyperthyroidism and ophthalmopathy. MiXCR, run by TCRdb on the multiplex PCR reads, gives a single entry per CDR3 protein. Of a few hundred thousand distinct CDR3 sequences detected, 15% to 18% appear once; the ten largest clones hold around 6.6%. Sequenced: blood. These receptors all come from a woman younger than 45 with Graves' hyperthyroidism. Each CDR3 is given without its conserved first and last residue. Fields, in order: V gene, J gene, CDR3 protein.

V gene: TRBV7-3
J gene: TRBJ2-7
CDR3 protein: ASSPTGTGDEQY

V gene: TRBV28
J gene: TRBJ1-2
CDR3 protein: ASSSPGQGSGGYT

V gene: TRBV13
J gene: TRBJ2-2
CDR3 protein: ASSSGERGGELF

V gene: TRBV5-5
J gene: TRBJ2-1
CDR3 protein: ASSLGLTSGSVYNEQF

V gene: TRBV5-8
J gene: TRBJ2-7
CDR3 protein: ASSLDGGQDEQY

V gene: TRBV20-1
J gene: TRBJ1-5
CDR3 protein: SARGWGGNNQPQH

V gene: TRBV5-6
J gene: TRBJ1-6
CDR3 protein: ASSSDRGPESPLH

V gene: TRBV19
J gene: TRBJ2-7
CDR3 protein: ASSIVRGDYEQY

V gene: TRBV7-9
J gene: TRBJ1-5
CDR3 protein: ASSPPGVSNQPQH

V gene: TRBV29-1
J gene: TRBJ1-2
CDR3 protein: SVERLPLNYGYT

V gene: TRBV10-3
J gene: TRBJ2-2
CDR3 protein: AISESTRLAGDGELF

V gene: TRBV7-3
J gene: TRBJ2-4
CDR3 protein: ASSLSGAVNIQY

V gene: TRBV24-1
J gene: TRBJ2-2
CDR3 protein: ASSANQAGPLNTGELF

V gene: TRBV5-4
J gene: TRBJ2-2
CDR3 protein: ASSLGDRITGELF

V gene: TRBV28
J gene: TRBJ2-5
CDR3 protein: ASSQVGLAGVETQY

V gene: TRBV12-3/TRBV12-4
J gene: TRBJ2-2
CDR3 protein: ASRLGGGSYVGELF

V gene: TRBV12-3/TRBV12-4
J gene: TRBJ2-7
CDR3 protein: ASSGDGYEQY

V gene: TRBV20-1
J gene: TRBJ2-5
CDR3 protein: SADDRETQY

V gene: TRBV28
J gene: TRBJ2-1
CDR3 protein: ATEGESYNEQF

V gene: TRBV18
J gene: TRBJ1-3
CDR3 protein: ASSLGGQSSGNTIY

V gene: TRBV10-3
J gene: TRBJ1-2
CDR3 protein: AISRDSVNYGYT

V gene: TRBV28
J gene: TRBJ1-4
CDR3 protein: ARMGRVDEKLF

V gene: TRBV27
J gene: TRBJ2-2
CDR3 protein: ASSPLAGPNTGELF

V gene: TRBV7-7
J gene: TRBJ1-2
CDR3 protein: ASSALNRPT

V gene: TRBV30
J gene: TRBJ2-2
CDR3 protein: AWSVRRGTNTGELF

V gene: TRBV6-1
J gene: TRBJ1-6
CDR3 protein: ASSEEGSLSYNSPLH

V gene: TRBV29-1
J gene: TRBJ2-3
CDR3 protein: SVEDPLAGLSDTQY

V gene: TRBV12-3/TRBV12-4
J gene: TRBJ2-5
CDR3 protein: ASSWRQGGAETQY

V gene: TRBV2
J gene: TRBJ1-4
CDR3 protein: ASSGTVRSTNEKLF

V gene: TRBV5-6
J gene: TRBJ1-1
CDR3 protein: ASSLAARENTEAF

V gene: TRBV29-1
J gene: TRBJ2-7
CDR3 protein: SVEVRPYEQY

V gene: TRBV29-1
J gene: TRBJ2-7
CDR3 protein: SVGGGRAVNEQY

V gene: TRBV5-1
J gene: TRBJ2-6
CDR3 protein: ASSPKGLAGDSGANVLT

V gene: TRBV10-3
J gene: TRBJ1-5
CDR3 protein: AISTEWGAGNQPQH

V gene: TRBV7-2
J gene: TRBJ2-1
CDR3 protein: ASSFFRDSYNEQF

V gene: TRBV30
J gene: TRBJ2-7
CDR3 protein: AWGWVTRIDEQY

V gene: TRBV3-1
J gene: TRBJ1-6
CDR3 protein: ASSQEIGEGSPLH

V gene: TRBV18
J gene: TRBJ1-5
CDR3 protein: ASSPGNQPQH

V gene: TRBV7-9
J gene: TRBJ2-1
CDR3 protein: ASSPSESRIDFNEQF

V gene: TRBV20-1
J gene: TRBJ2-1
CDR3 protein: SAATSDSSYNEQF

V gene: TRBV6-1
J gene: TRBJ2-7
CDR3 protein: ASSEAHSGSSYEQY

V gene: TRBV11-2
J gene: TRBJ1-4
CDR3 protein: ASSLLGIRSDRGEKLF

V gene: TRBV3-1
J gene: TRBJ1-6
CDR3 protein: ASSQETAFNSPLH

V gene: TRBV7-2
J gene: TRBJ2-3
CDR3 protein: ASSLVRSSGSLTDTQY

V gene: TRBV28
J gene: TRBJ2-2
CDR3 protein: ASSLGNTGELF

V gene: TRBV10-1
J gene: TRBJ1-4
CDR3 protein: ASSDRRDNEKLF

V gene: TRBV11-2
J gene: TRBJ2-2
CDR3 protein: ASSQVGLAEIANTGELF

V gene: TRBV20-1
J gene: TRBJ2-7
CDR3 protein: SARPFLAGGPYEQY

V gene: TRBV24-1
J gene: TRBJ2-3
CDR3 protein: ATSGPGSTDTQY